One and the same sample provided the 17 T cell receptor beta chains below, sequenced in a study of blood T cell repertoires in COVID-19. Generated by immunoSEQ multiplex PCR, the TCRdb table keeps only in-frame clones and is missing some. The sample has about 210,000 clones; approximately 75% are singletons. Sequences were obtained from PBMCs or T cells enriched from blood (not recorded which). Every receptor here comes from a man aged 35 to 55 who had recovered from COVID-19.

This clone was detected once. J is TRBJ1-6 and V is TRBV3-1 (or the pseudogene TRBV3-2); 7 positions match TRBD1. The CDR3 has 15 residues. The germline V gene encodes CDR1 LGHDT and CDR2 YNNKEL (reference sequence). The trim removed 4 bases at V and 10 bases at J, leaving 10 bases unmatched. The CDR3 loop reads CASSPRTGRRSPLHF. Here the CDR3 DNA reads TGTGCCAGCAGCCCCCGGACAGGAAGAAGATCACCCCTCCACTTT.

The rearrangement joins TRBV6-1 to TRBJ2-1; 8 bases map to TRBD2. The germline V gene has CDR1 MNHNS and CDR2 SASEGT. Trimming cost V 1 base and J 5 bases; bases outside gene matches: 13. There are 18 residues in the CDR3. CDR3 sequence reads: CASSEGKGTRKTHNEQFF. The CDR3 region has the DNA TGTGCCAGCAGTGAAGGAAAGGGGACTAGAAAAACCCACAATGAGCAGTTCTTC.

Here the CDR3 reads CASSPRGGDTQYF. In nucleotides, the CDR3 is TGTGCCAGCAGCCCACGCGGGGGGGATACGCAGTATTTT. V and J are TRBV11-2 and TRBJ2-3; 8 bases agree with TRBD2. CDR1 is SGHAT and CDR2 is FQNNGV in the germline V gene. This CDR3 comprises 13 residues. The V gene end was trimmed by 5 bases and the J gene end by 6 bases; junction bases not matched to a gene: 4.

The chain couples TRBV6-5 to TRBJ2-7; 12 nucleotides agree with TRBD2. CDR1 is MNHEY, CDR2 SVGAGI, per germline. The CDR3 is made up of 14 amino acids. V was clipped by 0 bases and J by 6 bases; unmatched bases: 0. Here the CDR3 DNA reads TGTGCCAGCAGTTACTCGGGACTAGCGGGCGAGCAGTACTTC. This codes for CASSYSGLAGEQYF.

This clone was counted a few times. This rearrangement joins TRBV2 to TRBJ2-2, with unresolved D. Germline V gene data show CDR1 as SNHLY and CDR2 as FYNNEI. The CDR3 has 14 residues. Trimming shortened V by 0 bases and J by 4 bases, and 6 bases separated the two germline ends. CDR3 protein: CASSEAYSTGELFF. CDR3 coding DNA: TGTGCCAGCAGTGAAGCCTATTCCACCGGGGAGCTGTTTTTT. The full variable domain, rest sourced from reference TRBV2 and TRBJ2-2, is EPEVTQTPSHQVTQMGQEVILRCVPISNHLYFYWYRQILGQKVEFLVSFYNNEISEKSEIFDDQFSVERPDGSNFTLKIRSTKLEDSAMYFCASSEAYSTGELFFGEGSRLTVL.

The chain carries TRBV7-9 and TRBJ1-1, with TRBD1 as a possible D gene (6 bases). The V gene's germline CDR1 is SEHNR and CDR2 FQNEAQ (reference sequence). This CDR3 has 14 residues. Trimming shortened V by 2 bases and J by 1 base, and 8 bases separated the two germline ends. CDR3 bases: TGTGCCAGCAGCTTACAGGGGACGAACACTGAAGCTTTCTTT. Encoded protein: CASSLQGTNTEAFF. The full variable domain, its missing parts supplied by reference TRBV7-9 and TRBJ1-1, is DTGVSQNPRHKITKRGQNVTFRCDPISEHNRLYWYRQTLGQGPEFLTYFQNEAQLEKSRLLSDRFSAERPKGSFSTLEIQRTEQGDSAMYLCASSLQGTNTEAFFGQGTRLTVV.

V is TRBV27 and J is TRBJ2-2; TRBD2 matches at 10 bases. The CDR3 spans 16 residues. CDR1 and CDR2 (germline): MNHEY, SMNVEV (reference sequence). Trimming took 6 bases from V and 4 from J; bases not matched to a gene: 8. The CDR3 protein is CASRVLAGGGTGELFF. DNA of the CDR3: TGTGCCAGCAGGGTCTTAGCGGGGGGTGGCACCGGGGAGCTGTTTTTT.

The chain joins TRBV2 to TRBJ1-1; the D is unclear. V dropped 6 bases and J dropped 3 bases, with 11 bases sitting between them. Looked up from germline, CDR1 is SNHLY and CDR2 is FYNNEI. There are 13 residues in the CDR3. The CDR3 region is CASRREAHTEAFF. The CDR3 DNA reads TGTGCCAGCAGGAGGGAGGCTCACACTGAAGCTTTCTTT.

The chain links TRBV29-1 to TRBJ2-2; 9 bases map to TRBD2. This CDR3 region has 17 residues. Germline CDR1 is SQVTM and CDR2 is ANQGSEA. The junction had 14 bases not matched to a gene; V was cut back by 4 bases and J by 5 bases. The CDR3 is CSVVETSGLAWTGELFF. DNA for the CDR3: TGCAGCGTTGTCGAGACCAGTGGACTAGCGTGGACCGGGGAGCTGTTTTTT.

This chain connects TRBV24-1 to TRBJ2-3, with D possibly being TRBD2 (6 bases). Trimming took off 4 bases at V and 2 bases at J, with 12 bases between the two ends. The CDR3 runs 15 residues. In germline, CDR1 is KGHDR, CDR2 SFDVKD. The CDR3 nucleotides read TGTGCCACCAGTGACTACGGACTATCCACAGATACGCAGTATTTT. Protein: CATSDYGLSTDTQYF.

This clone was picked up many times. The rearrangement links TRBV7-8 to TRBJ1-5, with D unclear. This CDR3 contains 17 residues. V was clipped by 1 base and J by 1 base, with 14 bases between them. Germline V gene lookup returns CDR1 SGHVS and CDR2 FQNEAQ. The chain's CDR3 is CASSLVSGFSSNQPQHF. Here the CDR3 DNA reads TGTGCCAGCAGCTTAGTATCGGGATTTTCGAGCAATCAGCCCCAGCATTTT. Full variable domain (outside the CDR3, taken from reference TRBV7-8 and TRBJ1-5): GAGVSQSPRYKVAKRGQDVALRCDPISGHVSLFWYQQALGQGPEFLTYFQNEAQLDKSGLPSDRFFAERPEGSVSTLKIQRTQQEDSAVYLCASSLVSGFSSNQPQHFGDGTRLSIL.

The rearrangement links TRBV5-1 to TRBJ1-4, with TRBD1 as a possible D gene (5 bases). V was cut by 0 bases and J by 4 bases, with 10 bases left in between. Per the germline V gene, CDR1 is SGHRS and CDR2 is YFSETQ. This CDR3 has 15 residues. The CDR3 region is CASSLGRAHNEKLFF. The CDR3 DNA is TGCGCCAGCAGCTTGGGCAGGGCCCATAATGAAAAACTGTTTTTT.

The chain couples TRBV2 to TRBJ1-6; D uncertain. Germline V gives CDR1 SNHLY, CDR2 FYNNEI. This CDR3 contains 14 residues. With 8 bases removed from V and 4 bases from J, the gap between germline ends came to 12 bases. Here the CDR3 DNA reads TGTGCCAGCCTGAGGCACACTTATAATTCACCCCTCCACTTT. This translates into CASLRHTYNSPLHF. The full variable domain, with the rest looked up from reference TRBV2 and TRBJ1-6, is EPEVTQTPSHQVTQMGQEVILRCVPISNHLYFYWYRQILGQKVEFLVSFYNNEISEKSEIFDDQFSVERPDGSNFTLKIRSTKLEDSAMYFCASLRHTYNSPLHFGNGTRLTVT.

The chain links TRBV30 to TRBJ1-5; D is undetermined. The CDR3 extends over 13 amino acids. Deletions cut 0 bases from V and 9 bases from J, with 12 bases between. Germline CDR1 and CDR2: GTSNPN and SVGIG (reference sequence). Here the CDR3 reads CAWSVGGFGPQHF. The CDR3 DNA reads as TGTGCCTGGAGTGTCGGAGGTTTTGGGCCCCAGCATTTT. The whole variable domain, remainder taken from reference TRBV30 and TRBJ1-5, is SQTIHQWPATLVQPVGSPLSLECTVEGTSNPNLYWYRQAAGRGLQLLFYSVGIGQISSEVPQNLSASRPQDRQFILSSKKLLLSDSGFYLCAWSVGGFGPQHFGDGTRLSIL.

This chain connects TRBV7-2 to TRBJ2-7, with 8 bases aligning to TRBD2. Trimming took 5 bases from V and 4 from J; bases not matched to a gene: 10. The CDR3 consists of 15 residues. CDR1 is SGHTA and CDR2 is FQGNSA in the germline V gene. The CDR3 loop reads CASSPPDGRVYEQYF. The CDR3 DNA reads TGTGCCAGCAGCCCCCCCGACGGGAGGGTATACGAGCAGTACTTC.

This chain links TRBV2 with TRBJ2-5, with 11 nucleotides matching TRBD2. CDR1 is SNHLY, CDR2 FYNNEI, per germline. The CDR3 loop spans 17 amino acids. After removal of 5 bases from V and 2 bases from J, the junction contained 10 bases not matched to a gene. The CDR3 sequence is CASSHLLAGVGQETQYF. CDR3 nucleotides: TGTGCCAGCAGTCACCTACTAGCGGGAGTAGGGCAAGAGACCCAGTACTTC.

There are a few counts of this clone. The chain links TRBV14 to TRBJ1-2; no clear D gene. This CDR3 contains 13 residues. Germline CDR1 is SGHDN and CDR2 is FVKESK. V lost 0 bases, J lost 8 bases, and 10 bases lay in between. The CDR3 region is CASSQDRSGGYTF. The CDR3 DNA is TGTGCCAGCAGCCAAGATCGCTCGGGGGGCTACACCTTC. Together with reference TRBV14 and TRBJ1-2, the CDR3 gives the full variable domain: EAGVTQFPSHSVIEKGQTVTLRCDPISGHDNLYWYRRVMGKEIKFLLHFVKESKQDESGMPNNRFLAERTGGTYSTLKVQPAELEDSGVYFCASSQDRSGGYTFGSGTRLTVV.